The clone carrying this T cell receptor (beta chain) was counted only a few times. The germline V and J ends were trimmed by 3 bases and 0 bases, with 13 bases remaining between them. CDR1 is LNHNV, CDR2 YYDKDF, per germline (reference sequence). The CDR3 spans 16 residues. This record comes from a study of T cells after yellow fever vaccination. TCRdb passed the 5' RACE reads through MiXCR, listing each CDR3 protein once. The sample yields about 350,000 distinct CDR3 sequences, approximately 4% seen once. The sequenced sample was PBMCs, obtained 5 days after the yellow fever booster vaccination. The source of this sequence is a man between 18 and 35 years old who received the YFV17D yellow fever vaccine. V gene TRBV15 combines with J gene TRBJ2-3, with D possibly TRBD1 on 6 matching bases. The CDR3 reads CATSRGQAPSTDTQYF. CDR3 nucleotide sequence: TGTGCCACCAGCAGGGGACAAGCCCCTAGCACAGATACGCAGTATTTT.